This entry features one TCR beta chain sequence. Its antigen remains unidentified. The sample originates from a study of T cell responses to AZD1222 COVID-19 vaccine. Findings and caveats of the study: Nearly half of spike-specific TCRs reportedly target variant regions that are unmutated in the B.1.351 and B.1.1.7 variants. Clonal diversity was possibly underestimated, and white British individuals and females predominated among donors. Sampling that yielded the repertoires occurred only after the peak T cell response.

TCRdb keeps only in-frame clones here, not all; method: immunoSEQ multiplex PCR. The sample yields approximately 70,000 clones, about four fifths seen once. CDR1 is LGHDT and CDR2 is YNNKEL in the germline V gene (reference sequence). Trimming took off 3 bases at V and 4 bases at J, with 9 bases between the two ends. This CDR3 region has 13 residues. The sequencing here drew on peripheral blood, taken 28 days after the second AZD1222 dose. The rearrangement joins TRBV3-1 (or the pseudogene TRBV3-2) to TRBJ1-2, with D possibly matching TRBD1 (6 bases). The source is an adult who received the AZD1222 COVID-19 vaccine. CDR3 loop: CASSHRGFYGYTF. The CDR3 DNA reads TGTGCCAGCAGCCACAGGGGTTTCTATGGCTACACCTTC.